The rows below give T cell receptor beta chains drawn from one sample of a study of T cells in Graves' hyperthyroidism and ophthalmopathy. TCRdb reprocessed the multiplex PCR reads via MiXCR and lists one record per CDR3 protein. The repertoire consists of hundreds of thousands of distinct CDR3 sequences, with about 45% occurring once and the leading ten covering less than 9%. The specimen was peripheral blood or thyroid tissue (not recorded which). These receptors came from an adult man with Graves' disease, either hyperthyroidism or ophthalmopathy (not recorded which). Both conserved end residues are part of each CDR3. The D gene is left open where the match is weak. Some rows have no size entry. The others give once, few or many, or a class for an expanded clone.

d_gene,abundance,j_gene,v_gene,CDR3aa,CDR3nt
TRBD1,few,TRBJ1-2,TRBV20-1,CSARAHSGGNYGYTF,TGCAGTGCTAGAGCTCATTCAGGGGGGAACTATGGCTACACCTTC
TRBD2,many,TRBJ2-7,TRBV29-1,CSARTSGRVAYEQYF,TGCAGCGCCCGGACTAGCGGGAGGGTGGCCTACGAGCAGTACTTC
TRBD1,-,TRBJ1-2,TRBV2,CASRGQGPNYGYTF,TGTGCCAGCAGGGGACAGGGACCTAACTATGGCTACACCTTC
-,-,TRBJ1-6,TRBV6-5,CASSRGENNSPLHF,TGTGCCTCCTCGCGAGGGGAAAATAATTCACCCCTCCACTTT
-,few,TRBJ2-7,TRBV20-1,CSARDLYLAYEQYF,TGCAGTGCTAGAGATCTGTATCTTGCCTACGAGCAGTACTTC
-,-,TRBJ2-5,TRBV29-1,CSLTETQYF,TGCAGCTTAACAGAGACCCAGTACTTC
-,few,TRBJ2-6,TRBV12-3/TRBV12-4,CASSFSAGANVLTF,TGTGCCAGCAGTTTTTCCGCTGGGGCCAACGTCCTGACTTTC
-,-,TRBJ2-5,TRBV29-1,CSSQVPGQETQYF,TGCAGCAGCCAAGTCCCGGGACAAGAGACCCAGTACTTC
TRBD1,-,TRBJ2-5,TRBV24-1,CASAWDSYQETQYF,TGTGCCAGCGCATGGGACAGTTACCAAGAGACCCAGTACTTC
TRBD1,few,TRBJ1-6,TRBV10-3,CAIKGGTDSYNSPLHF,TGTGCCATCAAGGGAGGGACAGACTCCTATAATTCACCCCTCCACTTT
TRBD1,few,TRBJ1-2,TRBV29-1,CSAWTGEGYGYTF,TGCAGCGCCTGGACAGGGGAAGGCTATGGCTACACCTTC
TRBD1,many,TRBJ1-4,TRBV7-9,CASSPGTGREKLFF,TGTGCCAGCAGCCCAGGGACAGGGCGTGAAAAACTGTTTTTT
-,few,TRBJ1-5,TRBV12-3/TRBV12-4,CASSLYYSNQPQHF,TGTGCCAGCAGTTTGTACTATAGCAATCAGCCCCAGCATTTT
-,many,TRBJ1-1,TRBV29-1,CSVDGGYETEAFF,TGCAGCGTTGACGGGGGGTACGAGACTGAAGCTTTCTTT
TRBD2,-,TRBJ2-5,TRBV29-1,CSVALAGDLRQETQYF,TGCAGCGTTGCCCTAGCGGGGGACCTGAGGCAAGAGACCCAGTACTTC
TRBD1,many,TRBJ1-6,TRBV9,CASSLDSSTGRNSPLHF,TGTGCCAGCAGCCTGGACAGTTCGACAGGGCGTAATTCACCCCTCCACTTT
-,-,TRBJ1-1,TRBV11-2,CASSYSRQLNTEAFF,TGTGCCAGCAGTTACTCGAGACAGCTGAACACTGAAGCTTTCTTT
TRBD2,-,TRBJ2-2,TRBV29-1,CSNGLAGSTGELFF,TGCAGCAATGGACTAGCGGGGAGCACCGGGGAGCTGTTTTTT
TRBD2,-,TRBJ2-7,TRBV20-1,CSATGLAGPGEQYF,TGCAGTGCAACGGGACTAGCGGGACCTGGCGAGCAGTACTTC
TRBD1,many,TRBJ2-5,TRBV6-5,CASSYKGQQETQYF,TGTGCCAGCAGTTACAAGGGACAGCAAGAGACCCAGTACTTC
TRBD1,few,TRBJ1-1,TRBV6-5,CASSDRVFEAFF,TGTGCCAGCAGTGACAGGGTTTTTGAAGCTTTCTTT
-,-,TRBJ1-3,TRBV19,CASSHLPPRSLDTIYF,TGTGCCAGTAGCCACCTTCCGCCACGCTCCTTGGACACCATATATTTT
TRBD1,few,TRBJ1-5,TRBV4-1,CASSQGQGINQPQHF,TGCGCCAGCAGCCAGGGACAGGGGATCAATCAGCCCCAGCATTTT
TRBD2,-,TRBJ2-7,TRBV11-2,CASSYLAGVIEQYF,TGTGCCAGCTCATATCTAGCGGGGGTTATCGAGCAGTACTTC
TRBD1,few,TRBJ2-5,TRBV6-1,CASGDREETQYF,TGTGCCAGCGGGGACAGGGAAGAGACCCAGTACTTC
-,few,TRBJ1-5,TRBV19,CANSKTVSNQPQHF,TGTGCCAATAGTAAGACAGTTAGCAATCAGCCCCAGCATTTT
-,-,TRBJ1-1,TRBV7-2,CASSLDPGVNTEAFF,TGTGCCAGCAGCTTGGATCCAGGGGTCAACACTGAAGCTTTCTTT
-,few,TRBJ1-5,TRBV6-4,CASSDPHSNQPQHF,TGTGCCAGCAGTGACCCGCATAGCAATCAGCCCCAGCATTTT
TRBD1,-,TRBJ2-5,TRBV7-2,CASSTSTGGETQYF,TGTGCCAGCAGCACTTCGACAGGGGGCGAGACCCAGTACTTC
-,many,TRBJ1-5,TRBV10-2,CASSESISLGQPQHF,TGCGCCAGCAGTGAGTCGATCTCGTTAGGTCAGCCCCAGCATTTT
-,many,TRBJ1-1,TRBV5-4,CASSFRQPNTEAFF,TGTGCCAGCAGCTTCCGACAGCCGAACACTGAAGCTTTCTTT
-,-,TRBJ2-5,TRBV11-2,CASSLGTLETQYF,TGTGCCAGCAGCCTAGGGACTTTAGAGACCCAGTACTTC
-,-,TRBJ2-2,TRBV2,CASSELAGWTNTGELFF,TGTGCCAGCAGTGAACTAGCCGGATGGACGAACACCGGGGAGCTGTTTTTT
-,-,TRBJ1-1,TRBV19,CASGPLTEAFF,TGTGCCAGTGGCCCTTTGACTGAAGCTTTCTTT
TRBD2,-,TRBJ2-7,TRBV2,CASSGSGRPSYEQYF,TGTGCCAGCAGCGGTAGCGGGAGGCCCTCCTACGAGCAGTACTTC
TRBD1,-,TRBJ1-2,TRBV7-3,CASSFRDREGGYTF,TGTGCCAGCAGCTTCCGGGACAGGGAGGGTGGCTACACCTTC
-,many,TRBJ2-7,TRBV29-1,CSGGVATGEQYF,TGCAGCGGCGGTGTGGCGACAGGCGAGCAGTACTTC
-,-,TRBJ1-5,TRBV5-1,CASSSAGGQPQHF,TGCGCCAGCAGCTCGGCGGGGGGACAGCCCCAGCATTTT
-,few,TRBJ1-4,TRBV20-1,CSATAGESEKLFF,TGCAGTGCTACCGCAGGGGAGAGTGAAAAACTGTTTTTT
TRBD1,-,TRBJ1-1,TRBV25-1,CASAAGGPNTEAFF,TGTGCCAGCGCCGCAGGGGGCCCGAACACTGAAGCTTTCTTT
-,many,TRBJ1-2,TRBV7-9,CASRTDSVYGYTF,TGTGCCAGCAGGACTGACAGCGTGTATGGCTACACCTTC
-,many,TRBJ1-1,TRBV10-3,CAISDSGSGLNTEAFF,TGTGCCATCAGTGATTCGGGGTCGGGCTTGAACACTGAAGCTTTCTTT
-,-,TRBJ1-4,TRBV7-8,CASSRSGGGGGEKLFF,TGTGCCAGCAGCCGATCCGGGGGGGGAGGTGGTGAAAAACTGTTTTTT
-,few,TRBJ2-5,TRBV24-1,CATSDTRQGGERGRKETQYF,TGTGCCACCAGTGATACTCGACAGGGGGGCGAGCGGGGGAGGAAAGAGACCCAGTACTTC
-,few,TRBJ1-1,TRBV20-1,CSASGVREAFF,TGCAGTGCTAGTGGAGTTCGTGAAGCTTTCTTT
-,many,TRBJ1-1,TRBV7-2,CASSPVMNTEAFF,TGCGCCAGCAGCCCCGTGATGAACACTGAAGCTTTCTTT
-,-,TRBJ2-5,TRBV2,CASSEYGLLQETQYF,TGTGCCAGCAGTGAATATGGGCTGCTACAAGAGACCCAGTACTTC
-,-,TRBJ1-3,TRBV24-1,CATSDHGGTIYF,TGTGCCACCAGTGATCATGGAGGCACCATATATTTT
TRBD1,many,TRBJ2-7,TRBV7-9,CASSPRDRVSEQYF,TGTGCCAGCAGCCCCCGGGACAGGGTTTCGGAGCAGTACTTC
-,-,TRBJ2-5,TRBV12-3/TRBV12-4,CASSWGRQAGQPQYF,TGTGCCAGCAGTTGGGGGCGACAGGCCGGTCAGCCCCAGTACTTC
TRBD2,-,TRBJ2-7,TRBV7-9,CASSLAPDSGGSEQYF,TGTGCCAGCAGCTTAGCGCCGGATAGCGGGGGGAGTGAGCAGTACTTC
TRBD2,few,TRBJ2-7,TRBV7-9,CASSSVTSGSYEQYF,TGTGCCAGCAGCTCGGTCACTAGCGGTAGCTACGAGCAGTACTTC
-,-,TRBJ1-5,TRBV4-1,CASSQQDTGSNQPQHF,TGCGCCAGCAGCCAACAAGATACTGGGTCTAATCAGCCCCAGCATTTT
-,-,TRBJ2-1,TRBV11-1,CASSEARTDQQFF,TGTGCCAGCAGTGAGGCTAGGACTGACCAGCAGTTCTTC
TRBD1,-,TRBJ2-7,TRBV11-3,CASSLVGGTGGRDEQYF,TGTGCCAGCAGCTTAGTAGGGGGGACAGGGGGCAGGGACGAGCAGTACTTC
-,-,TRBJ1-2,TRBV7-9,CASSSNRGSGYTF,TGTGCCAGCAGCTCGAACCGGGGCAGTGGCTACACCTTC